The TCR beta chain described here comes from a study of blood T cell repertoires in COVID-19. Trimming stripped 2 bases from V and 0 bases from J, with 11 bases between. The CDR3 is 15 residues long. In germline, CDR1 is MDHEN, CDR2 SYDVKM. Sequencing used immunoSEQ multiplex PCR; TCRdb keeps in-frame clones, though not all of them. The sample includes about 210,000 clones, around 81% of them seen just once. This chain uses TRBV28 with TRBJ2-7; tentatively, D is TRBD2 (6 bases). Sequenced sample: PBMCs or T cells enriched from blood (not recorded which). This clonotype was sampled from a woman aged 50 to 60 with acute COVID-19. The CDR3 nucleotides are TGTGCCAGCAGTTTAGGAGGGCTCCACTCCTACGAGCAGTACTTC. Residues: CASSLGGLHSYEQYF.